Sequencing of this T cell receptor (beta chain) was carried out in a study of T cell repertoires in ileal Crohn's disease. Overall study: From the surgical specimen's inflamed ileum, biopsies were taken as M0.

Using immunoSEQ multiplex PCR, the repertoire was profiled, and TCRdb retains in-frame clones only, with some absent. In the table there are thousands of clones, roughly 83% of which are singletons. Time point meaning: inflamed ileum from the surgical specimen. Study-level results: Active smokers at surgery had more clonal expansions than non-smokers.

The CDR3 consists of 16 residues. Per the germline V gene, CDR1 is SGHAT and CDR2 is FQNNGV. J gave up 2 bases and V 2 bases, and 1 base lay outside the gene matches. Comments on this clone: Its antigen is undetermined.

The receptor was derived from an adult with Crohn's disease. Sequencing was carried out using ileal tissue. The chain has TRBV11-2 and TRBJ2-1, with 12 bases matching TRBD2. CDR3 nucleotide sequence: TGTGCCAGCAGCTTATCTAGCGGGAGGGCCTACAATGAGCAGTTCTTC. Its protein is CASSLSSGRAYNEQFF. The entire variable domain, with the rest obtained from reference TRBV11-2 and TRBJ2-1, is as follows: EAGVAQSPRYKIIEKRQSVAFWCNPISGHATLYWYQQILGQGPKLLIQFQNNGVVDDSQLPKDRFSAERLKGVDSTLKIQPAKLEDSAVYLCASSLSSGRAYNEQFFGPGTRLTVL.